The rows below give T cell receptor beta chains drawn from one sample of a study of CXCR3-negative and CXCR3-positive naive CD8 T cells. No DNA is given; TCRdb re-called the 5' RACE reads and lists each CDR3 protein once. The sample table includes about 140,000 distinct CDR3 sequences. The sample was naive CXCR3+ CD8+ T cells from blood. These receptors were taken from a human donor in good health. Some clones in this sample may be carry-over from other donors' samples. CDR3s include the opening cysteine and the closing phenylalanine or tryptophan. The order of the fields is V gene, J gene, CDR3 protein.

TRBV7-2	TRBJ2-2	CASSLVAGGSTGELFF
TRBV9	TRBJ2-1	CASSVVGGGSYNEQFF
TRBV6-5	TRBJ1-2	CASRNPDNNYGYTF
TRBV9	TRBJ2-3	CASSDDGHDTDTQYF
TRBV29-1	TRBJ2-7	CSVEDGASSYEQYF
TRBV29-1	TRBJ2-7	CSVDQQGSYEQYF
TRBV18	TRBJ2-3	CASSPLAGGQVSDTQYF
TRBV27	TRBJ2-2	CASSFGGAGELFF
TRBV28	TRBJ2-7	CASSFRGWRSYEQYF
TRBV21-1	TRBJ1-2	CASSKFIDRGCGYTF
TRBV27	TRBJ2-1	CASTGGTSYNEQFF
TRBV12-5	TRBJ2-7	CASGFVVSEQYF
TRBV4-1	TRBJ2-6	CASSLARTKHSGANVLTF
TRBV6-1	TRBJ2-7	CASTGDLSYEQYF
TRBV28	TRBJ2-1	CASARSGGSYNEQFF
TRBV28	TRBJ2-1	CASLRVHTYNERFF
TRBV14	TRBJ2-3	CASSQGLAGVTDTQYF
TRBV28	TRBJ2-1	CASSPFANEQFF
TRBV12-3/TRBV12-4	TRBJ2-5	CASSSLPGLAGLQETQYF
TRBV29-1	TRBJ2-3	CSVRQIDTDTQYF